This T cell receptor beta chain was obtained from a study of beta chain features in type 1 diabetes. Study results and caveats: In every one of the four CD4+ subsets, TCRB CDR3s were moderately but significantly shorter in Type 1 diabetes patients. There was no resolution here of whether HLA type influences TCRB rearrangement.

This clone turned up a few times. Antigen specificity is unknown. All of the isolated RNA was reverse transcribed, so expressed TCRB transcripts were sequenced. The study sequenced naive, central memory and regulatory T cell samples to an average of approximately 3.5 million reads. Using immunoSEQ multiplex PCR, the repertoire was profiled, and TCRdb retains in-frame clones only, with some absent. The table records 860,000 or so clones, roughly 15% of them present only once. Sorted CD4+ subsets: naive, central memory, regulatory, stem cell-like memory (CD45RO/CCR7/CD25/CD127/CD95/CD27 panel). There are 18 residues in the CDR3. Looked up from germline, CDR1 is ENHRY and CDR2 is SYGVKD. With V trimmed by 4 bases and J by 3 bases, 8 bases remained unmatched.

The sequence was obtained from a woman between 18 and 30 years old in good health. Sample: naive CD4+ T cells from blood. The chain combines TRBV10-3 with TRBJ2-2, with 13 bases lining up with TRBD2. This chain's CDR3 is CAISVRTSGSMDTGELFF. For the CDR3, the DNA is TGTGCCATCAGTGTTAGGACTAGCGGGAGTATGGACACCGGGGAGCTGTTTTTT.